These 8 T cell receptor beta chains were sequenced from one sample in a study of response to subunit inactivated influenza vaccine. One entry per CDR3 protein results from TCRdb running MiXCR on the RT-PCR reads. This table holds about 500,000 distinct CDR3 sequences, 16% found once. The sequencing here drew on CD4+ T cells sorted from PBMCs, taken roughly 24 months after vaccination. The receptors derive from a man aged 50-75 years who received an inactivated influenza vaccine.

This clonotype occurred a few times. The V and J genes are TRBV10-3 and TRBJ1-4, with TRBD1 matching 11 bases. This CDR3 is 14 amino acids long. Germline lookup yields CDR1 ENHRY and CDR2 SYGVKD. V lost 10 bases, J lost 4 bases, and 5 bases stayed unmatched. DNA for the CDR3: TGTGCCACTAAGGGACAGGGGGGTAATGAAAAACTGTTTTTT. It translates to CATKGQGGNEKLFF.

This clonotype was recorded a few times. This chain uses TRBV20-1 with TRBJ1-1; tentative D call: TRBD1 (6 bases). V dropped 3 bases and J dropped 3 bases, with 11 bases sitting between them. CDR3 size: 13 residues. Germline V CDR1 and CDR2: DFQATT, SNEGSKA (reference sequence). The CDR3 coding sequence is TGCAGTGCTAGTAGGGACACCGACACTGAAGCTTTCTTT. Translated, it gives CSASRDTDTEAFF.

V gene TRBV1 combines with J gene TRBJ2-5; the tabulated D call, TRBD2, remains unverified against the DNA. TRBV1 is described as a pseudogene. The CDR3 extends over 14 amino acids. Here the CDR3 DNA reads TGCACCAGCAGCGCGGGAGGGAGAGAAGAGACCCAGTACTTC. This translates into CTSSAGGREETQYF.

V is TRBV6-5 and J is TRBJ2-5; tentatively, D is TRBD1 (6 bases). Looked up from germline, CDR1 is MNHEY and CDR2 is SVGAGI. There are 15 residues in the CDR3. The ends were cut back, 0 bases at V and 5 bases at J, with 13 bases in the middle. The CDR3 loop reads CASSYSMDSLETQYF. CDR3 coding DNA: TGTGCCAGCAGTTACTCGATGGACAGTCTCGAGACCCAGTACTTC.

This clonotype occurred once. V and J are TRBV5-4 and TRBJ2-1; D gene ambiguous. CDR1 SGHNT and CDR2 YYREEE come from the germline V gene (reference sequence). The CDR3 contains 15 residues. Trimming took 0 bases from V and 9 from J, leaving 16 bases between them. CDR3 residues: CASSLGKSSTGEQFF. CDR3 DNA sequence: TGTGCCAGCAGCTTGGGGAAGTCGAGCACCGGTGAGCAGTTCTTC.

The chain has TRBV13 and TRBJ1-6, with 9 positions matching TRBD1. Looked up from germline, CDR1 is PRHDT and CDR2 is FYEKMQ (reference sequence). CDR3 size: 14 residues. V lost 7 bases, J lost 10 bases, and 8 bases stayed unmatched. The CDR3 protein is CASTLQGAGSPLHF. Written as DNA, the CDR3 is TGTGCCAGCACCCTACAGGGGGCGGGATCACCCCTCCACTTT. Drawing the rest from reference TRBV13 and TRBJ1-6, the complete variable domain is AAGVIQSPRHLIKEKRETATLKCYPIPRHDTVYWYQQGPGQDPQFLISFYEKMQSDKGSIPDRFSAQQFSDYHSELNMSSLELGDSALYFCASTLQGAGSPLHFGNGTRLTVT.

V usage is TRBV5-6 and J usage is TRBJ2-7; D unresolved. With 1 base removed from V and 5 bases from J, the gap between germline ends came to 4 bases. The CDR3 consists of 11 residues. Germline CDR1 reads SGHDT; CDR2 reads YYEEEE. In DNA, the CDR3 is TGTGCCAGCAGCTTGTTCCACGAGCAGTACTTC. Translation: CASSLFHEQYF. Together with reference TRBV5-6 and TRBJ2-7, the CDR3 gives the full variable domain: DAGVTQSPTHLIKTRGQQVTLRCSPKSGHDTVSWYQQALGQGPQFIFQYYEEEERQRGNFPDRFSGHQFPNYSSELNVNALLLGDSALYLCASSLFHEQYFGPGTRLTVT.

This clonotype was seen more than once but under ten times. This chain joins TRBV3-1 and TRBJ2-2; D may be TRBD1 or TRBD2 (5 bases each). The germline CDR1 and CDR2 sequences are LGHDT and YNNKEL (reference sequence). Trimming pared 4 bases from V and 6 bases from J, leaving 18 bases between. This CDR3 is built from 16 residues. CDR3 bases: TGTGCCAGCAGCCCCGGGACCCGACTTAACGCCGGGGAGCTGTTTTTT. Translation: CASSPGTRLNAGELFF.